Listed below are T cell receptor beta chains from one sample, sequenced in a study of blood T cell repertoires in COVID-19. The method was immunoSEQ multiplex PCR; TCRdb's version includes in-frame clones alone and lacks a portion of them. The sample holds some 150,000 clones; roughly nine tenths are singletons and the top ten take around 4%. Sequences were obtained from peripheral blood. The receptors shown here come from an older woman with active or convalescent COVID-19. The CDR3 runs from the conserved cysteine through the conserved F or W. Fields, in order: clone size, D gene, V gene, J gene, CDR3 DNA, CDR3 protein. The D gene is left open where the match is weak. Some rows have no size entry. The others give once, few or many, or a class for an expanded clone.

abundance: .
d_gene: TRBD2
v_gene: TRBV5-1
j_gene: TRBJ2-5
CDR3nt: TGCGCCAGCAGCTTGGCCTTGACTAGCGGAGGGGAGACCCAGTACTTC
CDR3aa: CASSLALTSGGETQYF

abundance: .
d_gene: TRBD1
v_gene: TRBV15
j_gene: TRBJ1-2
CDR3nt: TGTGCCACCAGCAACAGGGGTCGTGACTATGGCTACACCTTC
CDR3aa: CATSNRGRDYGYTF

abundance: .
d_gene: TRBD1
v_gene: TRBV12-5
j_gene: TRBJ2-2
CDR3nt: TGTGCTAGTGGTCGACAGGGAGTGGAGCACGGGGAGCTGTTTTTT
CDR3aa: CASGRQGVEHGELFF

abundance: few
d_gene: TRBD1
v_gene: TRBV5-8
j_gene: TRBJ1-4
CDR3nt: TGTGCCAGCAGCTTGGTAGGACAGGGGAATGAAAAACTGTTTTTT
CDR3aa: CASSLVGQGNEKLFF

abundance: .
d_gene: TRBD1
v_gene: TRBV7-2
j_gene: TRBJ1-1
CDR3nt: TGTGCCAGCAGCTCCCGACAGGGAATGATCGCTGAAGCTTTCTTT
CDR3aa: CASSSRQGMIAEAFF

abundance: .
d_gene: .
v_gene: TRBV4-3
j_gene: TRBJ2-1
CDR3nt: TGCGCCAGCAGCCAAGATATGGGTCTGCGGGAGCAGTTCTTC
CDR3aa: CASSQDMGLREQFF

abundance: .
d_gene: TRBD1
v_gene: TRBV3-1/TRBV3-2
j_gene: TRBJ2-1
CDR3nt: TGTGCCAGCAGCCAAGAAGGACAGGGTGGATTAGGTTCCTACAATGAGCAGTTCTTC
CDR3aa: CASSQEGQGGLGSYNEQFF

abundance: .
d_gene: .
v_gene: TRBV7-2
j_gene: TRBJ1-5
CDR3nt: TGTGCCAGCAGCTTAAACAGGGTTCAGCCCCAGCATTTT
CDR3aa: CASSLNRVQPQHF

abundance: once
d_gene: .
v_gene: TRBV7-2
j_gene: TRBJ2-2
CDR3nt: TGTGCCAGCAGCCCCTCTCTCTGGGGGGGCGCCGGGGAGCTGTTTTTT
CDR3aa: CASSPSLWGGAGELFF

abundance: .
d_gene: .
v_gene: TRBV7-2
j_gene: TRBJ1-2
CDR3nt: TGTGCCAGCAGCCCGGAGGGAGGTCGTGGCTACACCTTC
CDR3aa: CASSPEGGRGYTF

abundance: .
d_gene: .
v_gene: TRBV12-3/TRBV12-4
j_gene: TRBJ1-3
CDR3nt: TGTGCCAGCAGTCCAGGAACGAGAAACACCATATATTTT
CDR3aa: CASSPGTRNTIYF

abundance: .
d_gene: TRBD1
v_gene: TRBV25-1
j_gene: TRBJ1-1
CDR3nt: TGTGCCAGCAGTGGCTACGGGACAGTGAACACTGAAGCTTTCTTT
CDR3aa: CASSGYGTVNTEAFF

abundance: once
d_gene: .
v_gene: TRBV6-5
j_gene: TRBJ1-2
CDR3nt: TGTGCCAGCAGTTACTCGCGGGGGTACGGCTACACCTTC
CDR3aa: CASSYSRGYGYTF

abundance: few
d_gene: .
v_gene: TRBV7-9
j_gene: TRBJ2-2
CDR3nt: TGTGCCAGCAGCCTACAGACAGAGACCGGGGAGCTGTTTTTT
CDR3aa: CASSLQTETGELFF

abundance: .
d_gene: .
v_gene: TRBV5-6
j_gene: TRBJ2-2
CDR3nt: TGTGCCAGCAGCTCCCTCGGAGGACTAAACGGGGAGCTGTTTTTT
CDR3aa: CASSSLGGLNGELFF

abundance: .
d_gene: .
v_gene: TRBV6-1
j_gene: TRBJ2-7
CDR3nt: TGTGCCAGCAGTCTTTCAGATCAATACGAGCAGTACTTC
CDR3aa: CASSLSDQYEQYF

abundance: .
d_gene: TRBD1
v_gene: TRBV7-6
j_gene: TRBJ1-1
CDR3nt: TGTGCCAGCAGCTTCCCTGACCCGGGACAGGGGGGGACTGAAGCTTTCTTT
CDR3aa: CASSFPDPGQGGTEAFF

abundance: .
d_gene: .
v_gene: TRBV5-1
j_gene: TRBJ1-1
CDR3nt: TGCGCCAGCAGCACCCAGGACATGAACACTGAAGCTTTCTTT
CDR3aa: CASSTQDMNTEAFF

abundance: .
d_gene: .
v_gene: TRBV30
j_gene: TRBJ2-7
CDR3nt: TGTGCCTGGAGGGACAATAGCTACGAGCAGTACTTC
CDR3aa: CAWRDNSYEQYF

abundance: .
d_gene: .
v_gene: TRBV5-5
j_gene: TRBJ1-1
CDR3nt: TGTGCCAGCAGCTTGGGAGGACATGAAGCTTTCTTT
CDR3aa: CASSLGGHEAFF

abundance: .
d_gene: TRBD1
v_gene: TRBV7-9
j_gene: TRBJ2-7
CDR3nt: TGTGCCAGCAGCCAAGGGGACAGGCGATACTACGAGCAGTACTTC
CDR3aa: CASSQGDRRYYEQYF

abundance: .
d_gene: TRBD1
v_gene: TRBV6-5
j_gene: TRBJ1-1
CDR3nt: TGTGCCAGCAGTTTCTTGACAGGGGAAGCTTTCTTT
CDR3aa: CASSFLTGEAFF

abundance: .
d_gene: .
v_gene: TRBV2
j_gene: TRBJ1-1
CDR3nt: TGTGCCAGCAGTCAAGACCAGGGCCGGACTGAAGCTTTCTTT
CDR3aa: CASSQDQGRTEAFF

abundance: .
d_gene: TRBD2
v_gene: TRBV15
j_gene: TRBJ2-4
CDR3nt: TGTGCCACCAGTATGGCGGGGGGCCTAGCCAAAAACATTCAGTACTTC
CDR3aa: CATSMAGGLAKNIQYF

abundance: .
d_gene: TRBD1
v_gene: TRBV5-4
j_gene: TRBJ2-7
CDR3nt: TGTGCCAGCAGCCGACAGGGTGGCGTCTACGAGCAGTACTTC
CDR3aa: CASSRQGGVYEQYF

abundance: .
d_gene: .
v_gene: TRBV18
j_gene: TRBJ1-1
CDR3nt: TGTGCCAGCTCACCTAGAGGGGGAGACACTGAAGCTTTCTTT
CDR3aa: CASSPRGGDTEAFF

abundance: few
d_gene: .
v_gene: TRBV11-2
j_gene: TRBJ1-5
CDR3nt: TGTGCCAGCAGCTTAGACTGGGGAGGGGATCAGCCCCAGCATTTT
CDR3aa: CASSLDWGGDQPQHF

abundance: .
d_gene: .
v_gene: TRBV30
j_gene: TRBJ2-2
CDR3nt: TGTGCCTGGAGTCCGGCACTAGCAGGCACCGGGGAGCTGTTTTTT
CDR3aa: CAWSPALAGTGELFF

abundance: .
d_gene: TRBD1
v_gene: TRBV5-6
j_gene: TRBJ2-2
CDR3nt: TGTGCCAGCAGCCTTAGGACAGGGCGTGGCACCGGGGAGCTGTTTTTT
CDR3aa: CASSLRTGRGTGELFF

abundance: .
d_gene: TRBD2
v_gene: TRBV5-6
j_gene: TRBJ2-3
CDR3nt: TGTGCCAGCAGCTTGGAGTATGTAGCGGGGGCCGCAGATACGCAGTATTTT
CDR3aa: CASSLEYVAGAADTQYF

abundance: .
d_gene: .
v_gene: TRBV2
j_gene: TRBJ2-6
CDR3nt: TGTGCCAGCAAAAACGGGTTTGCTGGGGCCAACGTCCTGACTTTC
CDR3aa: CASKNGFAGANVLTF

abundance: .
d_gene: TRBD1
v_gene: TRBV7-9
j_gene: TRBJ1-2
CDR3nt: TGTGCCAGCAGCTTAGGGACAGGAAATGGCTACACCTTC
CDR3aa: CASSLGTGNGYTF

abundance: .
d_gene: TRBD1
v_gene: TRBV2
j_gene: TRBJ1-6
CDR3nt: TGTGCCAGCAGGACCGGGACAGATAATTCACCCCTCCACTTT
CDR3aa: CASRTGTDNSPLHF

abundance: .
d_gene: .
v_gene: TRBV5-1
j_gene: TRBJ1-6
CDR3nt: TGCGCCAGCAGGGAGGGGAATTCACCCCTCCACTTT
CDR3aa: CASREGNSPLHF

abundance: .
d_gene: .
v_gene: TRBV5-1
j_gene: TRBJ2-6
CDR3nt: TGCGCCAGCAGCTCCCTAATCTCTGGGGCCAACGTCCTGACTTTC
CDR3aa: CASSSLISGANVLTF

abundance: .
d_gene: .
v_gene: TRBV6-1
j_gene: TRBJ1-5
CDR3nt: TGTGCCAGCAGTGAAGAGTGGCATCAGCCCCAGCATTTT
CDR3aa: CASSEEWHQPQHF

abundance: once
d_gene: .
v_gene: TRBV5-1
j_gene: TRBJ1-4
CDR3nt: TGCGCCAGCAGCTTACAGGGCGCAACTAATGAAAAACTGTTTTTT
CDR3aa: CASSLQGATNEKLFF

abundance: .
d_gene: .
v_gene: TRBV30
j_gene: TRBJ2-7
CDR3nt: TGTGCCTGGAGTCCAGGACTACCCTACGAGCAGTACTTC
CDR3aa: CAWSPGLPYEQYF

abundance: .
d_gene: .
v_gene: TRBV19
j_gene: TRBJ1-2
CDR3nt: TGTGCCAGTACCCGAGCGGGGGTCGGTGGCTATGGCTACACCTTC
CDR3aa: CASTRAGVGGYGYTF

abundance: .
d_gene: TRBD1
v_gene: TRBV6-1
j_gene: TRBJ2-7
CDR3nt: TGTGCCAGCAGTGATGGTGGGCAGGGGGACTCCTACGAGCAGTACTTC
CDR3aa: CASSDGGQGDSYEQYF

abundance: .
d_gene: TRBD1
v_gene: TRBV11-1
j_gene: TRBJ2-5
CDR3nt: TGTGCCAGGACCCCGACAGGGACAAGAGAAGCCCAGTACTTC
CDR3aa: CARTPTGTREAQYF

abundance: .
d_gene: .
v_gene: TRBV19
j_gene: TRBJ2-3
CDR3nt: TGTGCCAGTAGTCCACAGATGAATACGCAGTATTTT
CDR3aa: CASSPQMNTQYF

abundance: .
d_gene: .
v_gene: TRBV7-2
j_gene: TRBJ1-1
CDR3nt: TGTGCCAGCAGCTCTGCAAGAGGTGCTTTCTTT
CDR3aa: CASSSARGAFF

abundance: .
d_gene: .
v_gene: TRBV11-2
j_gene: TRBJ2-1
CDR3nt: TGTGCCAGCAGCTTAGACGGACAGCTAAGTTCCTACAATGAGCAGTTCTTC
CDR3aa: CASSLDGQLSSYNEQFF

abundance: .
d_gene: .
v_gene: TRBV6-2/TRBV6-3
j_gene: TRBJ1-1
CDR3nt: TGTGCCAGCAGTTATTCCTTCCTCGGGAGAATGAACACTGAAGCTTTCTTT
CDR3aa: CASSYSFLGRMNTEAFF

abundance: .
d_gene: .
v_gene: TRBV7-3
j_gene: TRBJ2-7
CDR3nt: TGTGCCAGCAGCTACGTATTAATGTGGCCGTCCTACGAGCAGTACTTC
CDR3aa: CASSYVLMWPSYEQYF

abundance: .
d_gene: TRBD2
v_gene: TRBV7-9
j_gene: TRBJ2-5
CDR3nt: TGTGCCAGCAGCCGCCCCTCTGTGCGGGGGCAAGAGACCCAGTACTTC
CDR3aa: CASSRPSVRGQETQYF

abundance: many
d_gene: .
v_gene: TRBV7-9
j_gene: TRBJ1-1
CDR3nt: TGTGCCAGCAGCTTTGATGGGCAACTGAACACTGAAGCTTTCTTT
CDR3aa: CASSFDGQLNTEAFF

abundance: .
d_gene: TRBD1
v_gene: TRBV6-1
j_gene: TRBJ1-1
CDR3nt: TGTGCCAGCAGTTTACAGGGGCTTGAAGCTTTCTTT
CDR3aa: CASSLQGLEAFF

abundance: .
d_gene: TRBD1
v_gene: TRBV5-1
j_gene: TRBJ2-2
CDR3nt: TGCGCCAGCAGACAGGGGGACTACACCGGGGAGCTGTTTTTT
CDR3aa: CASRQGDYTGELFF

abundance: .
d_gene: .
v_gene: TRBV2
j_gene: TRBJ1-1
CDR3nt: TGTGCCAGCAAGAGGGACATGAACACTGAAGCTTTCTTT
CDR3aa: CASKRDMNTEAFF